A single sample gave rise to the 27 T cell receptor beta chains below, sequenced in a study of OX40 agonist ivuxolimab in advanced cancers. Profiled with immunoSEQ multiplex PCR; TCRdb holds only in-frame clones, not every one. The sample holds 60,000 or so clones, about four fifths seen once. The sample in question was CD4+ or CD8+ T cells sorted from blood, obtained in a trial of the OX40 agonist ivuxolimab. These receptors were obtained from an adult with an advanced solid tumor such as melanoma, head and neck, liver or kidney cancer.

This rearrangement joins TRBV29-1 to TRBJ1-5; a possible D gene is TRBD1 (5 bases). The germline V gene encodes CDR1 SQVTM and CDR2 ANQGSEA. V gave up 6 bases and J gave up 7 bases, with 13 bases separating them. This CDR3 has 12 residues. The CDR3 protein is CSVQAPGQPQHF. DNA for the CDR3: TGCAGCGTCCAGGCCCCAGGGCAGCCCCAGCATTTT. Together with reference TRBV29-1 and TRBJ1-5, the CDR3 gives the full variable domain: SAVISQKPSRDICQRGTSLTIQCQVDSQVTMMFWYRQQPGQSLTLIATANQGSEATYESGFVIDKFPISRPNLTFSTLTVSNMSPEDSSIYLCSVQAPGQPQHFGDGTRLSIL.

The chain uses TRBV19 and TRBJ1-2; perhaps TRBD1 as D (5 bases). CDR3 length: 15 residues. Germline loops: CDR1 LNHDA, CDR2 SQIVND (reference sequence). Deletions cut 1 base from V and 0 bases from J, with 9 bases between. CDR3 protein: CASSIGDGSNYGYTF. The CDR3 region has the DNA TGTGCCAGTAGTATAGGGGACGGATCTAACTATGGCTACACCTTC.

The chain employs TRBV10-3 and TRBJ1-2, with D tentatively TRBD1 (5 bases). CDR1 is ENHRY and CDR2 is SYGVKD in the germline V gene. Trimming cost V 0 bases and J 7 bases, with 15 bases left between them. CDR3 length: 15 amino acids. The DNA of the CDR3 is TGTGCCATCAGTGAGTCGAGGGGTGAGGGCCTTGGCTACACCTTC. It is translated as CAISESRGEGLGYTF.

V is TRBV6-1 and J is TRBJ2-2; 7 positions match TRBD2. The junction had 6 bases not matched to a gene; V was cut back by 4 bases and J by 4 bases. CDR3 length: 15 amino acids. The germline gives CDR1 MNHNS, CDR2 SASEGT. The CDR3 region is CASSVRRESTGELFF. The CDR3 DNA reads TGTGCCAGCAGTGTTAGGCGGGAGAGCACCGGGGAGCTGTTTTTT.

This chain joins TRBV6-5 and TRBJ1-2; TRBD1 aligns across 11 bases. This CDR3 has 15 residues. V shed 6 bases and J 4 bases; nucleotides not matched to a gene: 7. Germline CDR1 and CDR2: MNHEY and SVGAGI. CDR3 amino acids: CASRPGTGGSYGYTF. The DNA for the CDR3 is TGTGCCAGCAGGCCCGGGACAGGGGGATCCTATGGCTACACCTTC.

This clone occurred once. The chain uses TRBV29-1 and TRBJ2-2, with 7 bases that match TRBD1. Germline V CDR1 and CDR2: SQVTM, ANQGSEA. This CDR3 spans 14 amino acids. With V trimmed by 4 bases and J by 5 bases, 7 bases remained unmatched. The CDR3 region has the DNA TGCAGCGTTGCCGAAAACAGGGGTACCGGGGAGCTGTTTTTT. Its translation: CSVAENRGTGELFF.

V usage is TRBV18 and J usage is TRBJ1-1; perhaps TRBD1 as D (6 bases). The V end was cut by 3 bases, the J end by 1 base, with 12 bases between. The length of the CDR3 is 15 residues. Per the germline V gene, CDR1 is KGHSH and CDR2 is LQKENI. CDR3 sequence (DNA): TGTGCCAGCTCACCGGGGGACACTACGAACACTGAAGCTTTCTTT. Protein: CASSPGDTTNTEAFF.

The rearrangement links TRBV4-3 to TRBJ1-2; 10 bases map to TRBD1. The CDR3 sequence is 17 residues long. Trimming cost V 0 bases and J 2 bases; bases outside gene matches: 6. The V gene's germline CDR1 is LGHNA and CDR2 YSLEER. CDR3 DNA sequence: TGCGCCAGCAGCCAAGAGCGGGGACAGGGGACGAACTATGGCTACACCTTC. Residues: CASSQERGQGTNYGYTF.

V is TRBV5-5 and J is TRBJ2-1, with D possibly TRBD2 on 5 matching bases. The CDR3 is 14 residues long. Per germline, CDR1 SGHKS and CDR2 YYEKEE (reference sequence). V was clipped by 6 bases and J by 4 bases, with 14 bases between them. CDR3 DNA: TGTGCCAGCACCCGGGGTCCTACTTACAATGAGCAGTTCTTC. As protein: CASTRGPTYNEQFF.

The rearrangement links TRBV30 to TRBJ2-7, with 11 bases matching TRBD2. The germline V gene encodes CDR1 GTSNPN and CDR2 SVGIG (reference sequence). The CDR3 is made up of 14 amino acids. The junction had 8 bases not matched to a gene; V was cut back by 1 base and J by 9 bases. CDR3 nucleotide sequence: TGTGCCTGGAGTGAACGGACTAGCGGGTGGTTGCAGTACTTC. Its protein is CAWSERTSGWLQYF.

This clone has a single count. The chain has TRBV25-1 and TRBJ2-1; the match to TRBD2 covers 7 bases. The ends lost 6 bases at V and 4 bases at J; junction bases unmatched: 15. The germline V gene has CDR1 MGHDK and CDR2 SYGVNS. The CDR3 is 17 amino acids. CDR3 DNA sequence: TGTGCCAGCAGCGCCTCCCTGGCCGCGGGAGCTTACAATGAGCAGTTCTTC. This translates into CASSASLAAGAYNEQFF.

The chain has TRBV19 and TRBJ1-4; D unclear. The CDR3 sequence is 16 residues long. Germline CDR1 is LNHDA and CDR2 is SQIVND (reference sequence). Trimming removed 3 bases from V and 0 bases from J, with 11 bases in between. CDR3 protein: CASSISLGATNEKLFF. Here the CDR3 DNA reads TGTGCCAGTAGTATTTCCCTCGGGGCAACTAATGAAAAACTGTTTTTT.

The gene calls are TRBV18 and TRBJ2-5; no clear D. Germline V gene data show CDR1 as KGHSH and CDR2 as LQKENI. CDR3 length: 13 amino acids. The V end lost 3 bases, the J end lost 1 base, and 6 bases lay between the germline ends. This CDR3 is CASSPDLQETQYF. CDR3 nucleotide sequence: TGTGCCAGCTCACCGGACCTCCAAGAGACCCAGTACTTC. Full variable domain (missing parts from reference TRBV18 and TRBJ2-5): NAGVMQNPRHLVRRRGQEARLRCSPMKGHSHVYWYRQLPEEGLKFMVYLQKENIIDESGMPKERFSAEFPKEGPSILRIQQVVRGDSAAYFCASSPDLQETQYFGPGTRLLVL.

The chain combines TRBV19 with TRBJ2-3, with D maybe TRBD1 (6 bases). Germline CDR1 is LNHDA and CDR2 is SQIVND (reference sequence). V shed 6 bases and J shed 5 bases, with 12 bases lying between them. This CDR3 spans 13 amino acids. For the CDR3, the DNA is TGTGCCAGTAGCCTCGGGACAAGAGATACGCAGTATTTT. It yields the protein CASSLGTRDTQYF.

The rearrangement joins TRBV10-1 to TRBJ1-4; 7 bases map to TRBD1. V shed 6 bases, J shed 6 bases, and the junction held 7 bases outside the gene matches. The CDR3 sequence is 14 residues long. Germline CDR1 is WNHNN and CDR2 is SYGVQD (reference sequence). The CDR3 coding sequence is TGCGCCAGCAGCTCTGACAGGGTGGATGAAAAACTGTTTTTT. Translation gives CASSSDRVDEKLFF.

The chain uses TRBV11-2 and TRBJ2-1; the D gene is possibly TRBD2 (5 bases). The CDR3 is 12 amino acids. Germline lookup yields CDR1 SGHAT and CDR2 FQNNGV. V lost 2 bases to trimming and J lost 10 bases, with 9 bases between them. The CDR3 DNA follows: TGTGCCAGCAGCTTATTACTAGTAGAGCAGTTCTTC. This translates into CASSLLLVEQFF.

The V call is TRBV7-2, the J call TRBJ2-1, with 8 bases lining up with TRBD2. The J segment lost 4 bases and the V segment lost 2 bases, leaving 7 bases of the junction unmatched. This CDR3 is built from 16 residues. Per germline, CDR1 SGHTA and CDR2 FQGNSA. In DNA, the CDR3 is TGTGCCAGCAGCTTACCGGGACTAGTTTCTTACAATGAGCAGTTCTTC. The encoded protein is CASSLPGLVSYNEQFF.

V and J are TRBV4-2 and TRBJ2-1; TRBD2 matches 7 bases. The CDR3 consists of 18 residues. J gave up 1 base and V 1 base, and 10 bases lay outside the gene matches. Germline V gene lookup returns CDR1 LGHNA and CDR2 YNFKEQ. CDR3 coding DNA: TGTGCCAGCAGCCAAGGAAAGCGGGCGGGAGTGTCCTACAATGAGCAGTTCTTC. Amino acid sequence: CASSQGKRAGVSYNEQFF.

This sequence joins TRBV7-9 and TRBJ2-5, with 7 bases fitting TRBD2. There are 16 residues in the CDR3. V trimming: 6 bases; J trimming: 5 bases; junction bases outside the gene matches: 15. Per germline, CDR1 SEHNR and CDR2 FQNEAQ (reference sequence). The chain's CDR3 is CASSFPGGTLDETQYF. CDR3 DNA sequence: TGTGCCAGCAGTTTCCCCGGGGGGACCTTAGATGAGACCCAGTACTTC. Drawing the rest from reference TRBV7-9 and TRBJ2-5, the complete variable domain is DTGVSQNPRHKITKRGQNVTFRCDPISEHNRLYWYRQTLGQGPEFLTYFQNEAQLEKSRLLSDRFSAERPKGSFSTLEIQRTEQGDSAMYLCASSFPGGTLDETQYFGPGTRLLVL.

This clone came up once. DNA for the CDR3: TGTGCCAGCAGTGCTCACAGGGTTGAGACCCAGTACTTC. Amino acid sequence: CASSAHRVETQYF. The chain uses TRBV2 and TRBJ2-5; D might be TRBD1 (6 bases). Trimming left V 4 bases short and J 5 bases short, with 11 bases between. This CDR3 spans 13 amino acids. Germline V gene data show CDR1 as SNHLY and CDR2 as FYNNEI.

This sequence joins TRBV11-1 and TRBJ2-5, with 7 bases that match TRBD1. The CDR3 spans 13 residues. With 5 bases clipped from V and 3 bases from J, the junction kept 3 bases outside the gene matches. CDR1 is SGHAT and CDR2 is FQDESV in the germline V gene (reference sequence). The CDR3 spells CASSGGQEETQYF. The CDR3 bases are TGTGCCAGCAGCGGAGGACAGGAAGAGACCCAGTACTTC. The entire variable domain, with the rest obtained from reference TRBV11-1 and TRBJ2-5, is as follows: EAEVAQSPRYKITEKSQAVAFWCDPISGHATLYWYRQILGQGPELLVQFQDESVVDDSQLPKDRFSAERLKGVDSTLKIQPAELGDSAMYLCASSGGQEETQYFGPGTRLLVL.

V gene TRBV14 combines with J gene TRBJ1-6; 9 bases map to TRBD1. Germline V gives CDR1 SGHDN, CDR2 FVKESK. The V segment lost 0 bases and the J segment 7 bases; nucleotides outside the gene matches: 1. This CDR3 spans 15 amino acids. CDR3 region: CASSQDTGGNSPLHF. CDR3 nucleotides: TGTGCCAGCAGCCAAGATACAGGGGGCAATTCACCCCTCCACTTT.

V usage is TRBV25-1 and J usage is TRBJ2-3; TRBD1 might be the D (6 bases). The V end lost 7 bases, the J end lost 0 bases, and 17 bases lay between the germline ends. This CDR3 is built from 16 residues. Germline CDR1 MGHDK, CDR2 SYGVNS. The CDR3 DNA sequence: TGTGCCAGCACCCCATCCCCGGGACACAGCACAGATACGCAGTATTTT. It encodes CASTPSPGHSTDTQYF.

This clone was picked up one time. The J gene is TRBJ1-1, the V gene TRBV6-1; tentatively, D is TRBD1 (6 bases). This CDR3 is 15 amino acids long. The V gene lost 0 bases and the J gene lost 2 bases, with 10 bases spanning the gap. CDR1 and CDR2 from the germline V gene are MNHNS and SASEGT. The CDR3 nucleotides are TGTGCCAGCAGTGAAGCGTACAGGGAAAACACTGAAGCTTTCTTT. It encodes CASSEAYRENTEAFF.

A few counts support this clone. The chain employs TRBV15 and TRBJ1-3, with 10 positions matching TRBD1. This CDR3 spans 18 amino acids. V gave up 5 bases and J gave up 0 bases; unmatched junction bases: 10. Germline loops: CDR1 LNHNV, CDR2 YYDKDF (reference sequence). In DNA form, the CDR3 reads TGTGCCACCAGCCGTAGGGACAGGGGTTCGGGCTCTGGAAACACCATATATTTT. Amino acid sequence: CATSRRDRGSGSGNTIYF.

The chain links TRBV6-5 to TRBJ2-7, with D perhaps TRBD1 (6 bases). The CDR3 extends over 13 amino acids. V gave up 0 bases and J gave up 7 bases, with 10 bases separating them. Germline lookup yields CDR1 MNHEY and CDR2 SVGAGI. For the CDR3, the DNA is TGTGCCAGCAGTTACTCTTGGGGGCGGGAGCAGTACTTC. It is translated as CASSYSWGREQYF.

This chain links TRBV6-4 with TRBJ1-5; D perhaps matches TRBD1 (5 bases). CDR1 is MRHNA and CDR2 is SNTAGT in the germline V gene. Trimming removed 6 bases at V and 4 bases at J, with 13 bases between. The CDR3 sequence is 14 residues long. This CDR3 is CASSAGGENQPQHF. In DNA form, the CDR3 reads TGTGCCAGCAGCGCCGGGGGGGAGAATCAGCCCCAGCATTTT.